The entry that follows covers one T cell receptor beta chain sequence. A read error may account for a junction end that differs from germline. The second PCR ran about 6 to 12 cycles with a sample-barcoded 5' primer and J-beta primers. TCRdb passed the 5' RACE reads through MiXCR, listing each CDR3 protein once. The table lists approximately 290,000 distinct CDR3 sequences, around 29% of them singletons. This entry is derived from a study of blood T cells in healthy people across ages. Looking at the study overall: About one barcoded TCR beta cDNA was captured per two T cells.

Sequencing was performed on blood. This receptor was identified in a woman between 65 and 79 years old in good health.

The CDR3 spells CASRPLSSYGQYF. The CDR3 bases are TGTGCCAGCAGACCCCTAAGCTCCTACGGGCAGTACTTC. This rearrangement joins TRBV2 to TRBJ2-7; no definite D call. The CDR3 runs to 13 residues. Germline V gene data show CDR1 as SNHLY and CDR2 as FYNNEI.